The present T cell receptor (beta chain) was sequenced within a study of PD-1 blockade in classical Hodgkin lymphoma. Study-level results: Newly diagnosed patients reportedly trailed healthy donors in baseline TCR diversity. The causes of the repertoire differences, possibly disease activity or prior therapy, remain undefined.

Stated time point: newly diagnosed, previously untreated cHL patient sample. Investigators isolated CD4+ T cells from thawed PBMCs through magnetic negative selection. For comparison, PBMCs from newly diagnosed, untreated classical Hodgkin lymphoma were used. Germline values: CDR1 SGHNT, CDR2 YYREEE (reference sequence). V lost 1 base and J 5 bases, leaving 18 bases between the germline ends. The CDR3 extends over 16 amino acids. For this clone: What it binds is unknown.

The assay was immunoSEQ multiplex PCR, and TCRdb's table has in-frame clones only and misses some. Counted here are under 40,000 clones, approximately 90% occurring once; the ten biggest clones make up approximately 1.2%. This chain joins TRBV5-4 and TRBJ1-2, with a weak D call TRBD1 (6 bases). The sample was CD4+ T cells from blood. The origin of this receptor is a human donor with classical Hodgkin lymphoma. The CDR3 DNA reads TGTGCCAGCAGCTTGTATACGGGGGGGCCTCTATATGGCTACACCTTC. Translated, it gives CASSLYTGGPLYGYTF. Drawing the rest from reference TRBV5-4 and TRBJ1-2, the complete variable domain is ETGVTQSPTHLIKTRGQQVTLRCSSQSGHNTVSWYQQALGQGPQFIFQYYREEENGRGNFPPRFSGLQFPNYSSELNVNALELDDSALYLCASSLYTGGPLYGYTFGSGTRLTVV.